The source of this T cell receptor beta chain is a study of human T cells and chemical hapten exposure. Per the germline V gene, CDR1 is ENHRY and CDR2 is SYGVKD. The CDR3 runs 13 residues. V lost 7 bases, J lost 0 bases, and 10 bases lay in between. Whole blood, unfractionated, served as the material for total RNA extraction. Overall study results and limits: TCRs at a frequency above 1 in 1000 stayed unchanged with DPC sensitization.

This clonotype was found a few times. No antigen is known for it. It was the library that attached unique molecular identifiers to individual cDNA molecules. TCRdb re-analysed the 5' RACE reads in MiXCR, keeping a single row per CDR3 protein. This sample carries fewer than 150,000 distinct CDR3 sequences, approximately 20% of them seen once, and the ten largest clones take around 2.8%. The rearrangement links TRBV10-3 to TRBJ2-7; D is unclear. The receptor was isolated from a human donor in good health. In DNA, the CDR3 is TGTGCCATCAATTCCGGGTCCTCCTACGAGCAGTACTTC. Translation gives CAINSGSSYEQYF.